This T cell receptor (beta chain) was sequenced for a study of T cell responses to AZD1222 COVID-19 vaccine. Clones were sequenced by immunoSEQ multiplex PCR, and TCRdb holds only the in-frame ones, with some missing. The sample has over 110,000 clones, around nine tenths seen once. There are 17 residues in the CDR3. With 6 bases clipped from V and 6 bases from J, the junction kept 7 bases outside the gene matches. Germline CDR1 reads MDHEN; CDR2 reads SYDVKM. This sample comprised peripheral blood, obtained on day 0 of AZD1222 vaccination. The receptor comes from an adult in good health. The chain couples TRBV28 to TRBJ2-2, with 16 bases fitting TRBD2. The CDR3, as DNA: TGTGCCAGCAGCCAGGGACTAGCGGGAGGGAGATCCGGGGAGCTGTTTTTT. Amino acid sequence: CASSQGLAGGRSGELFF.